Each of the 27 T cell receptor beta chains below was sequenced from the same sample in a study of cytomegalovirus exposure and HLA in healthy donors. PCR amplification relied on 60 Vbeta primers (plus 13 Jbeta primers). The data were produced by immunoSEQ multiplex PCR, yet TCRdb's version contains in-frame clones alone and is incomplete. Of approximately 130,000 clones in the sample, 65% to 90% were seen once. The specimen was PBMCs. The receptors derive from a man younger than 35 in good health and CMV-seronegative.

This chain uses TRBV5-4 with TRBJ1-4, with D perhaps TRBD1 (6 bases). CDR1 is SGHNT and CDR2 is YYREEE in the germline V gene (reference sequence). The CDR3 has 14 amino acids. The V gene lost 2 bases and the J gene lost 8 bases, with 13 bases spanning the gap. Written as DNA, the CDR3 is TGTGCCAGCAGCTTCGCAGGGGTAGAAGAAAAACTGTTTTTT. Translating it yields CASSFAGVEEKLFF.

The V and J genes are TRBV19 and TRBJ2-2, with 13 nucleotides matching TRBD2. The CDR3 consists of 18 residues. J was trimmed by 2 bases and V by 5 bases; bases with no gene match: 8. Germline CDR1 reads LNHDA; CDR2 reads SQIVND (reference sequence). This chain's CDR3 is CASSRRGLAGANTGELFF. CDR3 sequence (DNA): TGTGCCAGTAGTCGCCGCGGACTAGCGGGGGCCAACACCGGGGAGCTGTTTTTT.

The sample holds one count of this clone. The chain recombines TRBV28 with TRBJ1-6; D uncertain. Germline values: CDR1 MDHEN, CDR2 SYDVKM. Between the trimmed V and J ends, which lost 8 bases and 3 bases, there was a span of 8 bases. This CDR3 has 13 residues. DNA for the CDR3: TGTGCCAGCCGGTCGGGCTATAATTCACCCCTCCACTTT. Translation: CASRSGYNSPLHF. The full variable domain, in which reference TRBV28 and TRBJ1-6 provide the parts outside the CDR3, is DVKVTQSSRYLVKRTGEKVFLECVQDMDHENMFWYRQDPGLGLRLIYFSYDVKMKEKGDIPEGYSVSREKKERFSLILESASTNQTSMYLCASRSGYNSPLHFGNGTRLTVT.

In its sample, this clone was seen a few times. The chain couples TRBV9 to TRBJ2-3; 10 bases are shared with TRBD2. The CDR3 totals 17 residues. The junction had 4 bases not matched to a gene; V was cut back by 0 bases and J by 0 bases. Germline V gives CDR1 SGDLS, CDR2 YYNGEE. CDR3 in DNA: TGTGCCAGCAGCGTAGTTTCTAGCGGGGGTAGCACAGATACGCAGTATTTT. Translation: CASSVVSSGGSTDTQYF.

The chain has TRBV6-5 and TRBJ1-3; TRBD1 agrees at 8 bases. The germline V gene has CDR1 MNHEY and CDR2 SVGAGI. V lost 0 bases and J lost 2; bases outside the gene matches: 3. The CDR3 spans 16 residues. CDR3 region: CASSYSDRAPGNTIYF. Here the CDR3 DNA reads TGTGCCAGCAGTTACTCGGACAGGGCCCCTGGAAACACCATATATTTT.

V and J are TRBV7-9 and TRBJ2-7; TRBD1 might be the D (6 bases). V dropped 6 bases and J dropped 6 bases, with 24 bases sitting between them. Germline V lookup: CDR1 SEHNR, CDR2 FQNEAQ (reference sequence). The CDR3 extends over 16 amino acids. The CDR3 spells CASSRLGRAGAGEQYF. The CDR3 DNA reads TGTGCCAGCAGTCGATTAGGTCGCGCAGGGGCAGGCGAGCAGTACTTC.

J is TRBJ2-7 and V is TRBV11-2, with no clear D. Deletions cut 1 base from V and 2 bases from J, with 9 bases between. This CDR3 has 14 amino acids. From germline, CDR1 is SGHAT and CDR2 FQNNGV. Written as DNA, the CDR3 is TGTGCCAGCAGCTTAGTGGCAGGTACCTACGAGCAGTACTTC. The encoded protein is CASSLVAGTYEQYF. The full variable domain, in which reference TRBV11-2 and TRBJ2-7 provide the parts outside the CDR3, is EAGVAQSPRYKIIEKRQSVAFWCNPISGHATLYWYQQILGQGPKLLIQFQNNGVVDDSQLPKDRFSAERLKGVDSTLKIQPAKLEDSAVYLCASSLVAGTYEQYFGPGTRLTVT.

The genes are TRBV14 and TRBJ2-3; tentatively, D is TRBD2 (6 bases). CDR1 is SGHDN, CDR2 FVKESK, per germline. The CDR3 contains 15 residues. The V end lost 4 bases, the J end lost 6 bases, and 17 bases lay between the germline ends. Here the CDR3 DNA reads TGTGCCAGCAGCCTCTGGCGGGGTCCGGTCGATACGCAGTATTTT. It specifies CASSLWRGPVDTQYF.

This chain joins TRBV28 and TRBJ1-2; 8 bases are a match to TRBD1. This CDR3 region has 13 residues. Per germline, CDR1 MDHEN and CDR2 SYDVKM. V trimming: 5 bases; J trimming: 3 bases; junction bases outside the gene matches: 2. The CDR3 is CASSVDRDYGYTF. CDR3 bases: TGTGCCAGCAGTGTGGACAGGGACTATGGCTACACCTTC.

The chain combines TRBV5-6 with TRBJ1-3; D not resolved. Deletions cut 0 bases from V and 0 bases from J, with 7 bases between. This CDR3 region has 15 residues. CDR1 SGHDT and CDR2 YYEEEE come from the germline V gene. CDR3 bases: TGTGCCAGCAGCTTGGGGCTTCTCTCTGGAAACACCATATATTTT. Translation: CASSLGLLSGNTIYF.

This chain joins TRBV10-3 and TRBJ2-6; 9 bases agree with TRBD1. V was pared by 2 bases and J by 0 bases, with 5 bases of the junction left unmatched. The length of the CDR3 is 18 residues. CDR1 is ENHRY, CDR2 SYGVKD, per germline. Written as DNA, the CDR3 is TGTGCCATCAGTGAGACTGGGACAGGGATCTCTGGGGCCAACGTCCTGACTTTC. Protein product: CAISETGTGISGANVLTF.

The table lists this clone with a few counts. The V and J genes are TRBV27 and TRBJ2-2, with TRBD1 matching over 10 bases. This CDR3 is 17 amino acids long. In germline, CDR1 is MNHEY, CDR2 SMNVEV (reference sequence). Trimming at V came to 3 bases and at J to 4 bases, leaving 8 bases not matched to a gene. CDR3 region: CASSLSRGTGVTGELFF. For the CDR3, the DNA is TGTGCCAGCAGTTTGTCCCGCGGGACAGGGGTCACCGGGGAGCTGTTTTTT.

The genes are TRBV4-3 and TRBJ2-7; 8 bases fit TRBD1. Germline CDR1 is LGHNA and CDR2 is YSLEER. Unmatched junction bases numbered 3, after V lost 0 bases and J lost 2 bases. The CDR3 covers 15 residues. CDR3 nucleotide sequence: TGCGCCAGCAGCCAAGATCCGACAGGGGCCTACGAGCAGTACTTC. It translates to CASSQDPTGAYEQYF.

This clone has a single count. The CDR3 sequence is CASSLRGYEQYF. As DNA, the CDR3 is TGTGCCAGCAGCCTGAGAGGTTACGAGCAGTACTTC. V usage is TRBV5-4 and J usage is TRBJ2-7, with no clear D. This CDR3 contains 12 residues. CDR1 SGHNT and CDR2 YYREEE come from the germline V gene (reference sequence). V gave up 4 bases and J gave up 4 bases, with 9 bases separating them.

The J gene is TRBJ1-5, the V gene TRBV15, with TRBD1 matching 7 bases. CDR1 LNHNV and CDR2 YYDKDF come from the germline V gene (reference sequence). There are 17 residues in the CDR3. V was clipped by 3 bases and J by 0 bases; unmatched bases: 8. The CDR3 spells CATSSRDRVSSNQPQHF. The CDR3, as DNA: TGTGCCACCAGCAGCCGAGACAGGGTTAGTAGCAATCAGCCCCAGCATTTT.

The chain has TRBV28 and TRBJ1-4; 7 bases are shared with TRBD1. CDR1 and CDR2 from the germline V gene are MDHEN and SYDVKM. With 4 bases clipped from V and 7 bases from J, the junction kept 9 bases outside the gene matches. The CDR3 length is 15 residues. This chain's CDR3 is CASSSITGAGEKLFF. The CDR3 bases are TGTGCCAGCAGTTCTATTACAGGGGCGGGTGAAAAACTGTTTTTT.

CDR3 DNA: TGTGCCAGCACAGAGGGCGTTGGCTACACCTTC. Protein: CASTEGVGYTF. The J gene is TRBJ1-2, the V gene TRBV2, with no clear D. The CDR3 loop spans 11 amino acids. The germline gives CDR1 SNHLY, CDR2 FYNNEI. Trimming removed 7 bases from V and 7 bases from J, with 10 bases in between.

This chain joins TRBV28 and TRBJ1-6; 9 positions match TRBD1. The CDR3 extends over 18 amino acids. Germline V gives CDR1 MDHEN, CDR2 SYDVKM. With V trimmed by 3 bases and J by 7 bases, 13 bases remained unmatched. This CDR3 is CASSFFHRGTGRNSPLHF. The CDR3 DNA sequence: TGTGCCAGCAGTTTCTTCCACCGGGGGACAGGGCGCAATTCACCCCTCCACTTT.

The rearrangement uses TRBV5-1 and TRBJ2-2, with TRBD1 as a possible D gene (6 bases). V gave up 2 bases and J gave up 5 bases, with 7 bases separating them. The length of the CDR3 is 13 residues. CDR1 and CDR2 (germline): SGHRS, YFSETQ. The CDR3 loop reads CASSFTGTGELFF. CDR3 coding DNA: TGCGCCAGCAGCTTCACAGGGACCGGGGAGCTGTTTTTT. The full variable domain, with the rest looked up from reference TRBV5-1 and TRBJ2-2, is KAGVTQTPRYLIKTRGQQVTLSCSPISGHRSVSWYQQTPGQGLQFLFEYFSETQRNKGNFPGRFSGRQFSNSRSEMNVSTLELGDSALYLCASSFTGTGELFFGEGSRLTVL.

The V gene is TRBV10-3, the J gene TRBJ2-7; possibly TRBD2 for D (6 bases). Germline values: CDR1 ENHRY, CDR2 SYGVKD. V shed 7 bases and J shed 5 bases, with 18 bases lying between them. The CDR3 sequence is 14 residues long. The CDR3 loop is CAIKGGAGFDEQYF. The DNA of the CDR3 is TGTGCCATCAAAGGAGGGGCTGGGTTCGACGAGCAGTACTTC.

This clone has only one observation. For the CDR3, the DNA is TGTGCCAGCAGTTTGTCGGGGACAGGGGGAAACACCATATATTTT. Its translation: CASSLSGTGGNTIYF. The rearrangement joins TRBV27 to TRBJ1-3; TRBD1 matches at 9 bases. The CDR3 spans 15 residues. The J segment lost 4 bases and the V segment lost 3 bases, leaving 4 bases of the junction unmatched. Per the germline V gene, CDR1 is MNHEY and CDR2 is SMNVEV (reference sequence).

The chain joins TRBV15 to TRBJ1-4; no definite D call. The CDR3 is 11 residues long. Germline V lookup: CDR1 LNHNV, CDR2 YYDKDF (reference sequence). V was shortened by 5 bases and J by 9 bases, with 7 bases between the two germline ends. CDR3 loop: CATSGEQKLFF. CDR3 in DNA: TGTGCCACCAGCGGGGAGCAAAAACTGTTTTTT. The full variable domain, its missing parts supplied by reference TRBV15 and TRBJ1-4, is DAMVIQNPRYQVTQFGKPVTLSCSQTLNHNVMYWYQQKSSQAPKLLFHYYDKDFNNEADTPDNFQSRRPNTSFCFLDIRSPGLGDTAMYLCATSGEQKLFFGSGTQLSVL.

This rearrangement joins TRBV30 to TRBJ1-2; D might be TRBD1 (5 bases). Trimming took 7 bases from V and 8 from J, leaving 11 bases between them. The V gene's germline CDR1 is GTSNPN and CDR2 SVGIG (reference sequence). The CDR3 has 10 residues. The CDR3 reads CAFIRGGYTF. The CDR3 bases are TGTGCCTTCATTAGGGGAGGCTACACCTTC.

The chain links TRBV29-1 to TRBJ1-4; D ambiguous. CDR3 length: 14 residues. Germline V gene sequence: CDR1 SQVTM, CDR2 ANQGSEA. V lost 4 bases and J lost 0, with 9 bases in between. The CDR3 reads CSVVASSTNEKLFF. The CDR3 coding sequence is TGCAGCGTTGTGGCCAGTTCAACTAATGAAAAACTGTTTTTT.

The rearrangement links TRBV6-6 to TRBJ2-7; D is perhaps TRBD1 (5 bases). This CDR3 spans 15 amino acids. In germline, CDR1 is MNHNY, CDR2 SVGAGI (reference sequence). V gave up 1 base and J gave up 2 bases, with 12 bases separating them. CDR3 bases: TGTGCCAGCAGTTACTTCCCCCAGGGTCCCTACGAGCAGTACTTC. Encoded protein: CASSYFPQGPYEQYF.

The V and J genes are TRBV28 and TRBJ1-1; a possible D gene is TRBD1 (5 bases). Germline CDR1 and CDR2: MDHEN and SYDVKM. The ends were cut back, 6 bases at V and 6 bases at J, with 14 bases in the middle. This CDR3 comprises 13 residues. CDR3 sequence reads: CASRFGGTAEAFF. CDR3 bases: TGTGCCAGCAGATTTGGGGGGACGGCTGAAGCTTTCTTT.

This clone was seen only a few times. The chain has TRBV6-1 and TRBJ1-1, with a possible D match to TRBD1 (6 bases). The V gene's germline CDR1 is MNHNS and CDR2 SASEGT. The CDR3 is 14 residues long. V was trimmed by 4 bases and J by 3 bases, leaving 12 bases between them. CDR3 in DNA: TGTGCCAGCAGTGTAGGGGGGGGATACACTGAAGCTTTCTTT. This encodes CASSVGGGYTEAFF.